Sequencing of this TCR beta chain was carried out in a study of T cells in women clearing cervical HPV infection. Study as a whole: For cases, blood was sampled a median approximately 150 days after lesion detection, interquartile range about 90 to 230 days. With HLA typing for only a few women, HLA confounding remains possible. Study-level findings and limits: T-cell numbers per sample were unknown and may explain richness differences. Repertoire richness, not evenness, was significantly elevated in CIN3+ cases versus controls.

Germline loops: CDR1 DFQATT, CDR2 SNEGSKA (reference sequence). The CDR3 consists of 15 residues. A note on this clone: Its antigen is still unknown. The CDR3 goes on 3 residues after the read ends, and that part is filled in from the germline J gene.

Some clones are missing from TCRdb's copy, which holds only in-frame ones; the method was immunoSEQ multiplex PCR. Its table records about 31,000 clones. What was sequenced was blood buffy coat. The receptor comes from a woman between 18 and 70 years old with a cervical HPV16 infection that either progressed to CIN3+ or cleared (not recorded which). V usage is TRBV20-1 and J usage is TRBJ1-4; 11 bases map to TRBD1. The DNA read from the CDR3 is TGCAGTGCTCCTGGACAGGGGGCATCAGAATCACCA. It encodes CSAPGQGASESP. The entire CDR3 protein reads CSAPGQGASESPLFF.